This T cell receptor (beta chain) comes out of a study of beta chain features in type 1 diabetes. The study, taken as a whole, reports: Researchers reported that naive, central memory and Treg TCRB repertoires appeared more similar in patients than in healthy donors. Among patients with Type 1 diabetes, TCRB CDR3s were moderately but significantly shorter in every one of the four CD4+ subsets.

Every donor had blood drawn once into heparin, roughly 0.11 L on average. CD45RO/CCR7/CD25/CD127/CD95/CD27 sorting isolated CD4+ naive, central memory, regulatory and stem cell-like memory cells. Reverse transcription of all isolated RNA meant that expressed TCRB transcripts were sequenced. The table came from immunoSEQ multiplex PCR; TCRdb's copy has only in-frame clones and leaves some out. The data contain about 640,000 clones, 9.5% to 15% of them singletons. This clone was recorded a few times. The antigen is unknown. This receptor was obtained from a man between 25 and 39 years old with type 1 diabetes. Sequenced material: naive CD4+ T cells from blood.

The CDR3 DNA sequence: TGTGCCAGCTCACGCGGGACGACCGAGCAGTACTTC. Residues: CASSRGTTEQYF. The rearrangement links TRBV18 to TRBJ2-7, with D tentatively TRBD2 (6 bases). CDR1 is KGHSH and CDR2 is LQKENI in the germline V gene. V lost 4 bases, J lost 6 bases, and 10 bases lay in between. The CDR3 is made up of 12 amino acids.